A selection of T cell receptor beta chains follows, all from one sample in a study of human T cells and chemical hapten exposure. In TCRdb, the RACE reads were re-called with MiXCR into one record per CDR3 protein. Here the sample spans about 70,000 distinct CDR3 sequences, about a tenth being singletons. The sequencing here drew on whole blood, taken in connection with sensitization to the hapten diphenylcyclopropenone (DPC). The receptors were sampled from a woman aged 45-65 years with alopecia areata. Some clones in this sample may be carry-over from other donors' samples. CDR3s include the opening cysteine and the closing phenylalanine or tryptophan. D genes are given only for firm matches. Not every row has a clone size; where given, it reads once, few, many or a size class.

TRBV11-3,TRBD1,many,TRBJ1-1,CASRKGQGVVGTEAFF,TGTGCCAGCCGGAAGGGACAGGGGGTTGTCGGCACTGAAGCTTTCTTT
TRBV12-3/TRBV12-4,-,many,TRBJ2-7,CASSSSSPGRKYEQYF,TGTGCCAGCAGTTCTAGTTCCCCCGGAAGGAAATACGAGCAGTACTTC
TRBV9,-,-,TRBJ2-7,CASSVVGGEQYF,TGTGCCAGCAGCGTAGTGGGCGGCGAGCAGTACTTC
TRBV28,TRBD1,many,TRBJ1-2,CASVTGLYGYTF,TGTGCCAGCGTGACAGGGCTTTATGGCTACACCTTC
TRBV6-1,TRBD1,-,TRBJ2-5,CASSDVDRSQRKTQYF,TGTGCCAGCAGTGATGTGGACAGGTCCCAACGGAAGACCCAGTACTTC
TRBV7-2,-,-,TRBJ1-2,CASSFLEFNYGYTF,TGTGCCAGCAGCTTCCTAGAATTCAACTATGGCTACACCTTC
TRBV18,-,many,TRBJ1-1,CASSPGGGRGTEAFF,TGTGCCAGCTCACCAGGCGGGGGCCGAGGCACTGAAGCTTTCTTT
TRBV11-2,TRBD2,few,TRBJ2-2,CASSLTSGRRAGELFF,TGTGCCAGCAGCCTGACTAGCGGGAGGAGGGCCGGGGAGCTGTTTTTT
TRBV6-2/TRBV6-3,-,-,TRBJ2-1,CASSLGVFSYNEQFF,TGTGCCAGCAGTCTCGGGGTATTCTCCTACAATGAGCAGTTCTTC
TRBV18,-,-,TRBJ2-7,CASSPPIGQGSYEQYF,TGTGCCAGCTCACCACCGATTGGGCAGGGCTCCTACGAGCAGTACTTC
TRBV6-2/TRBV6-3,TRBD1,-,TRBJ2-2,CASNRQGAGTGELFF,TGTGCCAGCAATAGACAGGGGGCTGGCACCGGGGAGCTGTTTTTT
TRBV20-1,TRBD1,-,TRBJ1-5,CSAWDRGQPQHF,TGCAGTGCTTGGGACAGAGGCCAGCCCCAGCATTTT
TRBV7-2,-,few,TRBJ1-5,CASSFGVDQPQHF,TGTGCCAGCAGCTTTGGGGTGGATCAGCCCCAGCATTTT
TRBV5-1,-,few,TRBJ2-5,CASSLGPGEETQYF,TGCGCCAGCAGCTTGGGCCCAGGGGAAGAGACCCAGTACTTC
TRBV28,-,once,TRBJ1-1,CASPSPTGNTEAFF,TGTGCCAGCCCCTCCCCGACAGGGAACACTGAAGCTTTCTTT
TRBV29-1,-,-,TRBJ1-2,CSARSNYGYTF,TGCAGCGCGCGGTCGAACTATGGCTACACCTTC
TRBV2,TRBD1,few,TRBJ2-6,CASKTGVANVLTF,TGTGCCAGCAAGACAGGGGTGGCCAACGTCCTGACTTTC
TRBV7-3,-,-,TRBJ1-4,CASGTDRFF,TGTGCCAGCGGGACCGATCGGTTTTTT
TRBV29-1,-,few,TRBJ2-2,CSVERQLNTGELFF,TGCAGCGTTGAGCGTCAGCTGAACACCGGGGAGCTGTTTTTT
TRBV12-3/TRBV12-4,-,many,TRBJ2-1,CASSSSASYNEQFF,TGTGCCAGCAGTTCTAGCGCCAGCTACAATGAGCAGTTCTTC
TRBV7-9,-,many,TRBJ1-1,CASSPDRSRGETEAFF,TGTGCCAGCAGCCCCGACAGGTCCCGAGGAGAAACTGAAGCTTTCTTT
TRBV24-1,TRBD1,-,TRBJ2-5,CATSETGVGETQYF,TGTGCCACCAGTGAGACAGGGGTGGGAGAGACCCAGTACTTC
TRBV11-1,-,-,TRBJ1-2,CASSLRAPGAGYTF,TGTGCCAGCAGCCTAAGGGCCCCAGGAGCTGGCTACACCTTC
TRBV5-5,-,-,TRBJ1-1,CASSLVGLDEAFF,TGTGCCAGCAGCTTGGTGGGTTTGGATGAAGCTTTCTTT
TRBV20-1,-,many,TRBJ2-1,CSAREEGRVPNEQFF,TGCAGTGCTAGAGAGGAGGGACGGGTCCCCAATGAGCAGTTCTTC
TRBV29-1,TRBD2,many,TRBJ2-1,CSVERLAGHEQFF,TGCAGCGTTGAGAGGCTAGCGGGTCATGAGCAGTTCTTC
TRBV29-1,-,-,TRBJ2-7,CSVDDGRHEQYF,TGCAGCGTCGACGACGGTCGCCACGAGCAGTACTTC
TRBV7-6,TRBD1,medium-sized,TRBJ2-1,CASARDSLHNEQFF,TGTGCCAGTGCTCGGGACAGTCTCCACAATGAGCAGTTCTTC
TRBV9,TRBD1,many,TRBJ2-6,CASSVRGPGANVLTF,TGTGCCAGCAGCGTAAGGGGGCCTGGGGCCAACGTCCTGACTTTC
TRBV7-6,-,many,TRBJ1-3,CASSYSSGNTIYF,TGTGCCAGCAGCTATAGCTCTGGAAACACCATATATTTT
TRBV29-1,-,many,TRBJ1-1,CSVVVRANTEAFF,TGCAGCGTTGTCGTACGGGCGAACACTGAAGCTTTCTTT
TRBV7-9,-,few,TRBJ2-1,CASSQLHNEQFF,TGTGCCAGCAGCCAACTACACAATGAGCAGTTCTTC
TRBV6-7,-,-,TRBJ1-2,CATPPAGLGGYTF,TGTGCCACCCCCCCGGCGGGGCTCGGCGGCTACACCTTC
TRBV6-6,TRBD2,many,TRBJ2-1,CASSARTSRNEQFF,TGTGCCAGCAGTGCCCGGACTAGCAGGAATGAGCAGTTCTTC
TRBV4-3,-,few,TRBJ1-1,CASSHWGGTEAFF,TGCGCCAGCAGCCACTGGGGGGGCACTGAAGCTTTCTTT
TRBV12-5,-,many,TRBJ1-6,CASGSPGLFSPLHF,TGTGCTAGTGGGTCTCCAGGGTTATTCTCACCCCTCCACTTT
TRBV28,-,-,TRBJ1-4,CASSFLLATNEKLFF,TGTGCCAGCAGTTTTTTGTTGGCAACTAATGAAAAACTGTTTTTT
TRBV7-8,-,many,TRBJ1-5,CASNGQFSNQPQHF,TGTGCCAGTAACGGACAGTTTAGCAATCAGCCCCAGCATTTT
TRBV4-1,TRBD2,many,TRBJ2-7,CASSQASGTTYEQYF,TGCGCCAGCAGCCAAGCTAGCGGGACCACCTACGAGCAGTACTTC
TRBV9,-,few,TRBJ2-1,CASSPVLETSWNEQFF,TGTGCCAGCAGCCCAGTCCTAGAGACTAGTTGGAATGAGCAGTTCTTC
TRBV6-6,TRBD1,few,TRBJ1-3,CASKNLAGTGASVSGNTIYF,TGTGCCAGCAAGAACCTTGCCGGGACAGGGGCTTCTGTCTCTGGAAACACCATATATTTT
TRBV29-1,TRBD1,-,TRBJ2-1,CSVGQLYNEQFF,TGCAGCGTGGGACAGCTCTACAATGAGCAGTTCTTC
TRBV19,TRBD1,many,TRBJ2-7,CASSRPGQPPYEQYF,TGTGCCAGTAGCCGGCCGGGACAGCCCCCCTACGAGCAGTACTTC
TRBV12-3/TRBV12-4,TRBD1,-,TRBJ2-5,CASRRRDRVGAQYF,TGTGCCAGCAGGCGCCGGGACAGGGTAGGCGCCCAGTACTTC
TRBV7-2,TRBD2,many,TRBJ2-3,CASSRSGTAGDTQYF,TGTGCCAGCAGCCGGAGCGGGACCGCAGGAGATACGCAGTATTTT
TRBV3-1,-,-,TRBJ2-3,CASSRDSYTDTQYF,TGTGCCAGCAGCCGGGACTCATACACAGATACGCAGTATTTT
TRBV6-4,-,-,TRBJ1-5,CASSDCTPPGPNQPQHF,TGTGCCAGCAGTGACTGCACTCCTCCGGGCCCCAATCAGCCCCAGCATTTT
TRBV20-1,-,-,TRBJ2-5,CSAPLGRPQYF,TGCAGTGCTCCTCTGGGTCGCCCCCAGTACTTC
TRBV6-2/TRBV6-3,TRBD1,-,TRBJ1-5,CASTPIPRGQGGQPQHF,TGTGCCAGCACCCCCATACCCCGGGGACAGGGCGGTCAGCCCCAGCATTTT
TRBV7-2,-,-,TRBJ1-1,CASSLGQQVTAFF,TGTGCCAGCAGCTTAGGACAGCAGGTGACAGCTTTCTTT
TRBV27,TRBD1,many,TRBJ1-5,CASSPRTGSAPQHF,TGTGCCAGCAGTCCTCGGACAGGGAGTGCGCCCCAGCATTTT
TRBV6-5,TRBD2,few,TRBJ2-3,CASSSSRPSGVAYGTDTQYF,TGTGCCAGCAGTTCATCCCGCCCCAGCGGGGTGGCTTATGGCACAGATACGCAGTATTTT
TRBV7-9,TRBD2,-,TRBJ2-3,CASSLNLAGTDTQYF,TGTGCCAGCAGCTTAAACCTAGCGGGAACAGATACGCAGTATTTT
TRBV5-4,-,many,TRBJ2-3,CASRQGLYTDTQYF,TGTGCCAGCAGGCAGGGACTCTACACAGATACGCAGTATTTT